Listed here is a single T cell receptor beta chain. Its antigen remains unidentified. This specimen comes from a study of PD-1 blockade in classical Hodgkin lymphoma. Overall study context: Nivolumab 3 mg/kg was given intravenously every 2 weeks. Study conclusions and caveats: Newly diagnosed and completely responding patients shared comparable baseline diversity. CD4+ TCR diversity rose significantly by C4D1, and CD8+ TCR diversity did not. Nivolumab starters within 1 year of ASCT were excluded.

The V and J ends lost 4 bases and 4 bases respectively, with 14 bases between them. The germline V gene has CDR1 SEHNR and CDR2 FQNEAQ (reference sequence). The length of the CDR3 is 14 residues. Here immunoSEQ multiplex PCR was the method, and the copy in TCRdb shows in-frame clones only, minus some. The data contain roughly 50,000 clones, around nine tenths of them seen just once; the ten biggest clones take up approximately 6.9%. Time point specified: cycle 4 day 1 (C4D1), after more than five weeks of nivolumab. Every patient had relapsed following autologous stem cell transplantation, and cohorts differed in brentuximab vedotin exposure.

The clonotype comes from a human donor with classical Hodgkin lymphoma. The chain recombines TRBV7-9 with TRBJ2-7, with D possibly matching TRBD2 (6 bases). The sequenced sample was peripheral blood mononuclear cells (PBMCs), obtained before the fourth cycle of nivolumab. The CDR3 DNA is TGTGCCAGCAGCTATAGCCTAGCGAATTACGAGCAGTACTTC. Protein: CASSYSLANYEQYF.